Below, 4 T cell receptor beta chains from the same sample are listed, as sequenced in a study of T cells after yellow fever vaccination. TCRdb re-analysed the 5' RACE reads in MiXCR, keeping a single row per CDR3 protein. Of about 260,000 distinct CDR3 sequences in the sample, approximately 13% were seen once. Sequenced here: CD4+ T cells sorted from PBMCs, sampled 45 days after the yellow fever booster vaccination. The receptors stem from a man aged 25 to 45 who received the YFV17D yellow fever vaccine.

This clonotype has a count of ten or more. The rearrangement links TRBV7-2 to TRBJ2-3; D gene ambiguous. Germline values: CDR1 SGHTA, CDR2 FQGNSA. V was clipped by 6 bases and J by 0 bases, with 13 bases between them. CDR3 length: 15 residues. The CDR3 bases are TGTGCCAGCAGTCAACAGAGCCCTAGCACAGATACGCAGTATTTT. Amino acids: CASSQQSPSTDTQYF.

The chain has TRBV12-3 or TRBV12-4 and TRBJ1-5; TRBD1 matches at 7 bases. V lost 0 bases and J lost 5; bases outside the gene matches: 1. The CDR3 sequence is 14 residues long. CDR3 sequence (DNA): TGTGCCAGCAGTTTAGCTGACAGGGATCAGCCCCAGCATTTT. Residues: CASSLADRDQPQHF.

The chain recombines TRBV7-6 with TRBJ2-3; D call uncertain. Germline V lookup: CDR1 SGHVS, CDR2 FNYEAQ. The CDR3 is made up of 14 amino acids. The V end was cut by 9 bases, the J end by 6 bases, with 19 bases between. The CDR3 is CASRSARVSDTQYF. CDR3 DNA sequence: TGTGCCAGTCGAAGTGCCCGGGTGTCCGATACGCAGTATTTT.

The chain has TRBV7-2 and TRBJ2-1, with TRBD2 identical over 10 bases. J was trimmed by 0 bases and V by 5 bases; bases with no gene match: 7. Germline loops: CDR1 SGHTA, CDR2 FQGNSA. The CDR3 totals 17 residues. The CDR3 bases are TGTGCCAGCAGCCCCATAGCGGGAGGAGTCTCCTACAATGAGCAGTTCTTC. Protein product: CASSPIAGGVSYNEQFF.